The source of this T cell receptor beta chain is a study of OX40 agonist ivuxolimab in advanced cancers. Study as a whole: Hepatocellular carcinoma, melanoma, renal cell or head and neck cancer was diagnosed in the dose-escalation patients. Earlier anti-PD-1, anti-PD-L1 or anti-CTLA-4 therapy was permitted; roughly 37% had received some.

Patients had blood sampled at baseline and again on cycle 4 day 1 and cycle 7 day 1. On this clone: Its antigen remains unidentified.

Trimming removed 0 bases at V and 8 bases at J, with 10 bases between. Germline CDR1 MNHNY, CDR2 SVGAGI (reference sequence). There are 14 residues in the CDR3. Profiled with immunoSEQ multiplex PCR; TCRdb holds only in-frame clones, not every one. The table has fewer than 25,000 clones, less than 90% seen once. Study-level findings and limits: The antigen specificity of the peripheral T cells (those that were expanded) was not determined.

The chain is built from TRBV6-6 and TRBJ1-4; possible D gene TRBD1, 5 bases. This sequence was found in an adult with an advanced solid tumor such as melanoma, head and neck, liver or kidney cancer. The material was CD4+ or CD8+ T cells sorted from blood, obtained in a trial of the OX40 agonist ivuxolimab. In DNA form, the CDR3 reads TGTGCCAGCAGTTACTCGAAGGGGTTAGAAAAACTGTTTTTT. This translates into CASSYSKGLEKLFF.